The present T cell receptor beta chain was sequenced within a study of Graves' ophthalmopathy and Graves' hyperthyroidism (dated 2018 in TCRdb). Background on the whole study: Peripheral blood was collected at initial diagnosis, before any treatment. To tell Graves' ophthalmopathy apart from Graves' hyperthyroidism, and to predict which patients would progress to ophthalmopathy, the study relied on TCR beta repertoire signatures. In total, around 140 blood samples were TCR-sequenced: 40 to 45 ophthalmopathy, about 75 hyperthyroidism and some 17 hyperthyroidism-to-ophthalmopathy patients. To explore V-J signatures distinguishing ophthalmopathy from hyperthyroidism, a discovery set of roughly 100 patients (roughly 42 ophthalmopathy, 57 stable hyperthyroidism) was enrolled. An independent validation cohort was composed of approximately 18 hyperthyroidism patients and 17 patients who later progressed from hyperthyroidism to ophthalmopathy. T-cell repertoires of thyroid tissue and blood were compared in 5 or 6 hyperthyroidism patients. After sampling, hyperthyroidism patients received methimazole starting at 30 mg daily, and ophthalmopathy patients received high-dose intravenous methylprednisolone. The approximately 100 discovery patients were divided at random into training and test sets in a 7:3 ratio.

Its CDR3 holds 13 amino acids, cysteine through phenylalanine. Of all the DNA, just the CDR3 is kept, 39 bases in frame from base 1. V loses 5 bases of germline sequence and J loses 0 bases, and the interval between the two ends is 5 bases. The germline V gene yields MNHNS for CDR1 and SASEGT for CDR2. What the study reported, not specific to this receptor: In validation, the model predicted ophthalmopathy progression with about 70% sensitivity and about 77% specificity; 12 predicted patients were CT-confirmed with GO in a median of approximately six months. Most expanded thyroid clonotypes with frequency above 0.001 were also detected in blood, suggesting blood repertoires may reflect the thyroid immune response. Sample size was not statistically predetermined, and group allocation was not concealed from the investigators. In cross-validation, the 13-signature model distinguished ophthalmopathy from stable hyperthyroidism with approximately 88% sensitivity and almost 83% specificity, and in the test set the corresponding values were about 80% and 75%.

TCR beta CDR3 regions were amplified from RNA transcripts for repertoire sequencing. HTBI primers and the Qiagen OneStep RT-PCR kit were used in a first-round RT-PCR, which was followed by a second-round multiplex PCR, size selection and purification. Sequencing of the libraries was carried out on an Illumina HiSeq2000 in paired-end mode with 100 bp reads. The original methods were these. Reads were processed with SOAPnuke, discarding reads with adapters, uncalled bases, mean Phred below 15, or no exact constant-primer or identifier match. COPE v1.2.5 was used to merge the high-quality paired reads. Each unique nucleotide sequence was treated as a clonotype, and MiTCR v1.1 was used to align the clonotypes to the IMGT TRB V, D and J references. Analysis was restricted to V-J combinations with a frequency above 0.0001, which covered 99% to 99.2% of repertoires. A TCR clonal expansion and chaos score per V-J combination was defined as the ratio of F50 clonal expansion to chaos observed in the TCRdist matrix. Welch's t-statistics and random forest were used to reduce the features to roughly 14 V-J combinations, which were then used as input to a naive Bayes classifier. The Morisita-Horn index was used to measure how similar the thyroid and blood repertoires were. The public reads were reprocessed in TCRdb via fastp at Q25 and MiXCR, keeping in-frame beta chains. Entries that share a CDR3 protein sequence are merged under the most common genes and DNA. TCRdb's processing, not the authors', yielded these V and J calls. Within this sample are about half a million distinct CDR3 sequences, with around 14% of them counted one time only. The ten largest clones represent about 9.4% of the sample.

Patients with ophthalmopathy had moderately to severely active disease, with a Clinical Activity Score of 3 or more, a NOSPECS grade of 4 or more, and a disease duration of less than 3 months. Patients were excluded if they had other autoimmune diseases, uncontrolled infections, pregnancy or lactation. Clinical symptoms, serum thyroxine, TRAb, thyroid ultrasound and orbital computed tomography formed the basis of the diagnosis. PBMCs were isolated from roughly 10 ml of fresh peripheral blood by Ficoll-Paque density gradient centrifugation. Trizol reagent was used to extract the total RNA, and its quality was then checked on an Agilent 2100 Bioanalyzer. This clonotype occurred many times. It lacks a known antigen. There are no base qualities to consult, and no much larger clone falls within one base.

Sequenced: blood. The source is a woman in her twenties or thirties with Graves' ophthalmopathy. Donor details come from another sample of the same person, matched by shared clones. The chain joins TRBV6-1 to TRBJ1-5; there is no confident call for the D gene. The CDR3 reads CASSQNSNQPQHF. The base sequence is TGTGCCAGCAGTCAGAATAGCAATCAGCCCCAGCATTTT.